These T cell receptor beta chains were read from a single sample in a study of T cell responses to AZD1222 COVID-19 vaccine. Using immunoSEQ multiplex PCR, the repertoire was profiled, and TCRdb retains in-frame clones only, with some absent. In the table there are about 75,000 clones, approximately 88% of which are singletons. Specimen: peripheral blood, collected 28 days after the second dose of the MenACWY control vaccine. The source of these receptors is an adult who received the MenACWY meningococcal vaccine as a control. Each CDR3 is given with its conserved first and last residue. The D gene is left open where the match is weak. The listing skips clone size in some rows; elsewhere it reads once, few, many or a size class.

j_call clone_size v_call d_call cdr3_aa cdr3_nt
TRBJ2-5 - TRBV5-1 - CASSLAGVGQETQYF TGCGCCAGCAGCTTGGCAGGGGTGGGTCAAGAGACCCAGTACTTC
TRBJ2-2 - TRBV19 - CASSITGSGGELFF TGTGCCAGTAGTATAACAGGGTCTGGCGGGGAGCTGTTTTTT
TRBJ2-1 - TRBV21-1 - CASSNYNEQFF TGTGCCAGCAGCAACTACAATGAGCAGTTCTTC
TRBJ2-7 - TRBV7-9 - CASSRTLGQYF TGTGCCAGCAGCCGTACCCTCGGGCAGTACTTC
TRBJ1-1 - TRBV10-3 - CAISDGVLNTEAFF TGTGCCATCAGTGACGGGGTGTTGAACACTGAAGCTTTCTTT
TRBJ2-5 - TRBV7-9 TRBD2 CASSYKTSWDQETQYF TGTGCCAGCAGCTACAAGACTAGCTGGGACCAAGAGACCCAGTACTTC
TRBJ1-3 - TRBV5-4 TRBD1 CASSPGQTRSGNTIYF TGTGCCAGCAGCCCGGGACAGACCCGCTCTGGAAACACCATATATTTT
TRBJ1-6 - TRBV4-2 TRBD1 CASSQDPDRPNSPLHF TGTGCCAGCAGCCAAGATCCGGACAGGCCAAATTCACCCCTCCACTTT
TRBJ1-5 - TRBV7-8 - CASSLTGNSNQPQHF TGTGCCAGCAGTCTTACAGGGAATAGCAATCAGCCCCAGCATTTT
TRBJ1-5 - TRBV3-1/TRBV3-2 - CASSQDLGDQGNQPQHF TGTGCCAGCAGCCAAGATTTGGGGGACCAGGGCAATCAGCCCCAGCATTTT
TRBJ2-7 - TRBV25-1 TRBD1 CASVGQGAYEQYF TGTGCCAGCGTCGGACAGGGGGCCTACGAGCAGTACTTC
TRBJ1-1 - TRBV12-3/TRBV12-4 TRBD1 CASRPTGPTEAFF TGTGCCAGCCGACCGACAGGGCCCACTGAAGCTTTCTTT
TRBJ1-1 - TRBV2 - CASRVRAGNTEAFF TGTGCCAGCAGAGTAAGGGCGGGGAACACTGAAGCTTTCTTT
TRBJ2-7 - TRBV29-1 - CSVEVRDYEQYF TGCAGCGTTGAAGTCCGGGATTACGAGCAGTACTTC
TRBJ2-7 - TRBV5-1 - CASSLELGTPYEQYF TGCGCCAGCAGCTTGGAATTAGGGACTCCCTACGAGCAGTACTTC
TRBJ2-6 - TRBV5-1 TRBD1 CASSLARQGRSGANVLTF TGCGCCAGCAGCTTGGCCCGACAGGGCCGCTCTGGGGCCAACGTCCTGACTTTC
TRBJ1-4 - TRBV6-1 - CASSGGTVASGEKLFF TGTGCCAGCAGTGGAGGGACGGTAGCATCAGGGGAAAAACTGTTTTTT
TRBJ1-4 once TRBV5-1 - CASSLGWSRGNEKLFF TGCGCCAGCAGCCTAGGTTGGAGTAGGGGTAATGAAAAACTGTTTTTT
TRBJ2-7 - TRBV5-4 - CASSDYQLDLEQYF TGTGCCAGCAGCGATTACCAGTTGGACCTGGAGCAGTACTTC
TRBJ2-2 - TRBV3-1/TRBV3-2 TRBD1 CASSQGLPGQGTTGELFF TGTGCCAGCAGCCAAGGCTTACCGGGACAGGGGACCACCGGGGAGCTGTTTTTT
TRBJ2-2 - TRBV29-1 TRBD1 CSVAPLTGGNGELFF TGCAGCGTTGCACCTCTGACAGGGGGTAACGGGGAGCTGTTTTTT
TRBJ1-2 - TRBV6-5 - CASSYSNHVYGYTF TGTGCCAGCAGTTACTCGAATCATGTCTATGGCTACACCTTC
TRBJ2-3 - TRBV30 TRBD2 CAWNVGGDTQYF TGTGCCTGGAACGTCGGGGGGGATACGCAGTATTTT
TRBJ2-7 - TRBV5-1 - CASSLEGDGTDFYEQYF TGCGCCAGCAGCTTGGAGGGAGATGGGACCGACTTCTACGAGCAGTACTTC
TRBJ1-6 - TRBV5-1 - CASSPDPRSNNSPLHF TGCGCCAGCAGCCCCGACCCCCGATCGAATAATTCACCCCTCCACTTT
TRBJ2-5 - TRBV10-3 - CATIGERGETQYF TGTGCCACCATCGGGGAACGGGGAGAGACCCAGTACTTC
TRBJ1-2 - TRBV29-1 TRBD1 CSARDRDLYGYTF TGCAGCGCTCGGGACAGAGACCTTTATGGCTACACCTTC
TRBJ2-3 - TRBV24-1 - CATSGGAETDTQYF TGTGCCACCAGTGGTGGGGCGGAAACAGATACGCAGTATTTT
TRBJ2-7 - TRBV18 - CASSPATASYEQYF TGTGCCAGCTCACCGGCGACAGCTTCCTACGAGCAGTACTTC
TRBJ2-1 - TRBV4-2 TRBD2 CASSQGLAGNEQFF TGTGCCAGCAGCCAAGGACTAGCAGGCAATGAGCAGTTCTTC
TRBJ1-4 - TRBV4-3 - CASSPRGKNEKLFF TGCGCCAGCAGCCCGAGGGGGAAGAATGAAAAACTGTTTTTT
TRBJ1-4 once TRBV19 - CASSSGTVPNEKLFF TGTGCCAGTAGTTCCGGGACGGTACCTAATGAAAAACTGTTTTTT
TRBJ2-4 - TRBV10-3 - CAISESGEQGTKNIQYF TGTGCCATCAGTGAGTCGGGGGAACAGGGAACCAAAAACATTCAGTACTTC
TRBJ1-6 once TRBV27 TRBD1 CASSPSWTGDNSPLHF TGTGCCAGCAGTCCATCCTGGACAGGGGACAATTCACCCCTCCACTTT
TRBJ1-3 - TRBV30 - CAWSARGATGNTIYF TGTGCCTGGAGTGCGCGGGGCGCTACTGGAAACACCATATATTTT
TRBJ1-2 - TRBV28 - CASSSDGYTF TGTGCCAGCAGTTCCGATGGCTACACCTTC
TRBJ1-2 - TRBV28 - CASSPGHIYGYTF TGTGCCAGCAGTCCGGGACATATCTATGGCTACACCTTC
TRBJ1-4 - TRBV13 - CASSLRYEKLFF TGTGCCAGCAGCTTACGATACGAAAAACTGTTTTTT
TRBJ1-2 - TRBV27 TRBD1 CASSKDRGDGYTF TGTGCCAGCAGTAAGGACAGGGGTGATGGCTACACCTTC
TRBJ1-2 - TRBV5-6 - CASSLDRENGYTF TGTGCCAGCAGCTTGGACAGGGAAAACGGCTACACCTTC
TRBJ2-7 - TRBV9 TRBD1 CASSVGTGDSYEQYF TGTGCCAGCAGCGTAGGGACAGGGGACTCCTACGAGCAGTACTTC
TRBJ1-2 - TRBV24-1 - CATSDLGNYGYTF TGTGCCACCAGTGATTTGGGGAACTATGGCTACACCTTC
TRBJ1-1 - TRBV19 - CASSLRNTEAFF TGTGCCAGTAGTCTGAGGAATACTGAAGCTTTCTTT
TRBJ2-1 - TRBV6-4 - CASSEGMSSNEQFF TGTGCCAGCAGCGAGGGGATGTCTAGTAATGAGCAGTTCTTC
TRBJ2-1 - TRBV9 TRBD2 CASSVEVGTRRSAEQFF TGTGCCAGCAGCGTAGAGGTTGGGACTAGGCGTTCTGCTGAGCAGTTCTTC
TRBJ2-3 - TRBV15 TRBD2 CATSRDRTGLAGSTDTQYF TGTGCCACCAGCAGAGATCGCACAGGCCTAGCGGGGAGCACAGATACGCAGTATTTT
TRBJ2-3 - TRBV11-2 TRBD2 CASSLGLAGGHTDTQYF TGTGCCAGCAGCCTGGGACTAGCGGGGGGCCACACAGATACGCAGTATTTT
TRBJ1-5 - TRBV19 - CASSIISQGAQPQHF TGTGCCAGTAGTATAATTAGCCAGGGTGCTCAGCCCCAGCATTTT
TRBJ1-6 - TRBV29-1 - CSAGGEGSPLHF TGCAGCGCCGGCGGGGAGGGTTCACCCCTCCACTTT
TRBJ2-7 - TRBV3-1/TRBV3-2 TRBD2 CASSQDPLRTSAYEQYF TGTGCCAGCAGCCAAGATCCCTTAAGGACTAGCGCCTACGAGCAGTACTTC
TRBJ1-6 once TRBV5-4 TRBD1 CASSLTGQAEPLHF TGTGCCAGCAGCTTGACCGGACAGGCGGAACCCCTCCACTTT
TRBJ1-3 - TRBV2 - CASTADSTFSGNTIYF TGTGCCAGCACCGCGGACAGCACCTTCTCTGGAAACACCATATATTTT
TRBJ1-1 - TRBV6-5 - CASSRQRKNTEAFF TGTGCCAGCAGTCGACAGCGAAAGAACACTGAAGCTTTCTTT
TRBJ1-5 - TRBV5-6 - CASSLRVVGGNQPQHF TGTGCCAGCAGCTTGAGAGTGGTCGGGGGCAATCAGCCCCAGCATTTT
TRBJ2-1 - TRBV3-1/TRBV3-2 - CASSQETRGHNEQFF TGTGCCAGCAGCCAAGAAACTAGGGGCCACAATGAGCAGTTCTTC
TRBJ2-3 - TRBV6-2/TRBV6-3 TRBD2 CASSGTSGAYTDTQYF TGTGCCAGCAGTGGGACTAGCGGGGCTTACACAGATACGCAGTATTTT
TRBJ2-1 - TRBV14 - CASSHRTTHYNEQFF TGTGCCAGCAGCCACCGGACTACCCATTACAATGAGCAGTTCTTC
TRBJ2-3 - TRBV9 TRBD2 CASSVGGGITDTQYF TGTGCCAGCAGCGTAGGCGGGGGTATCACAGATACGCAGTATTTT
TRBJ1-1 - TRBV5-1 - CASSFMGLGNTEAFF TGCGCCAGCAGCTTCATGGGTTTGGGAAACACTGAAGCTTTCTTT